The clone carrying this T cell receptor (beta chain) appeared a few times. What it binds is unknown. This specimen comes from a study of beta chain features in type 1 diabetes. Regarding the study as a whole: When Type 1 diabetes patients were examined, their TCRB CDR3s proved moderately but significantly shorter in all four CD4+ subsets.

Sequenced material consisted of expressed TCRB transcripts (all of the isolated RNA was reverse transcribed). Clones were sequenced by immunoSEQ multiplex PCR, and TCRdb holds only the in-frame ones, with some missing. The data hold approximately 160,000 clones, with 50% to 70% observed a single time. The CDR3 has 15 residues. In germline, CDR1 is SGDLS, CDR2 YYNGEE. Germline trimming cut 2 bases from V and 3 bases from J; bases unmatched to any gene: 6. This clonotype originated in a man aged 25 to 40 with type 1 diabetes. The source material was naive CD4+ T cells from blood. The genes are TRBV9 and TRBJ1-2; 8 positions match TRBD1. Here the CDR3 reads CASSVGPTGDYGYTF. Written as DNA, the CDR3 is TGTGCCAGCAGCGTCGGACCGACAGGGGACTATGGCTACACCTTC.